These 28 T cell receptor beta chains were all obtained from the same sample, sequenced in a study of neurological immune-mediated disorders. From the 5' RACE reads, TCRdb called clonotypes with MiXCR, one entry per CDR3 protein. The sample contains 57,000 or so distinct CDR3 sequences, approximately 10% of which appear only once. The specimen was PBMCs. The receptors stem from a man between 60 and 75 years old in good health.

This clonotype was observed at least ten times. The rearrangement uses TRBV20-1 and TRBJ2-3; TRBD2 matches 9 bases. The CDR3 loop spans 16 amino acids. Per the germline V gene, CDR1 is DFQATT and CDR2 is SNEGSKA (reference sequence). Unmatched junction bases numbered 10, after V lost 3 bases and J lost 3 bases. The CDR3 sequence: CSASVPRGGLTDTQYF. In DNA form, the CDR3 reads TGCAGTGCTAGTGTCCCGCGGGGGGGCCTGACAGATACGCAGTATTTT.

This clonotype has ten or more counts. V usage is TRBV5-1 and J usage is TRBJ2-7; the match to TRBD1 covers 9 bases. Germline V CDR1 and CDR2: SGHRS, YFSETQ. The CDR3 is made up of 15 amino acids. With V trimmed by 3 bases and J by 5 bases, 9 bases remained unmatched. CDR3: CASSSGQGKMHEQYF. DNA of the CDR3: TGCGCCAGCAGCTCAGGACAGGGGAAGATGCACGAGCAGTACTTC.

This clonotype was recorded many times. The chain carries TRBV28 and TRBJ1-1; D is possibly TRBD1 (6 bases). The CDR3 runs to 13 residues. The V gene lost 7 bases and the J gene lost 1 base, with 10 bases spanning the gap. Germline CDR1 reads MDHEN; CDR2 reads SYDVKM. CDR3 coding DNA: TGTGCCAGCAACCAGGGGCCGAACACTGAAGCTTTCTTT. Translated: CASNQGPNTEAFF.

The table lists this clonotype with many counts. This CDR3 is CASSQNRARNNSPLHF. The CDR3 nucleotides are TGCGCCAGCAGCCAAAACCGGGCCCGGAACAATTCACCCCTCCACTTT. This chain connects TRBV4-3 to TRBJ1-6; no clear D. Germline assignment: CDR1 LGHNA and CDR2 YSLEER. V was pared by 2 bases and J by 7 bases, with 15 bases between. The CDR3 runs to 16 residues.

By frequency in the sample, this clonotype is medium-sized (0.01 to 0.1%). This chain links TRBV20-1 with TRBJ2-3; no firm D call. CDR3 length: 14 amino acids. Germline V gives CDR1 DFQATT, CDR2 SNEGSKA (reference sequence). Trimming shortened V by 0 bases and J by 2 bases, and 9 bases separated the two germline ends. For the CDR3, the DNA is TGCAGTGCTAGAGATCGGGTGTACACAGATACGCAGTATTTT. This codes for CSARDRVYTDTQYF.

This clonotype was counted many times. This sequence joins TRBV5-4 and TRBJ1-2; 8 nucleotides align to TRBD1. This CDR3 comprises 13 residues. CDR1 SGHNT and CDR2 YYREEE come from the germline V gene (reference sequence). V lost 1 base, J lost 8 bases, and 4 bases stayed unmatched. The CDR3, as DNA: TGTGCCAGCAGCTTGCAGGGGGCGCAAGGCTACACCTTC. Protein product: CASSLQGAQGYTF.

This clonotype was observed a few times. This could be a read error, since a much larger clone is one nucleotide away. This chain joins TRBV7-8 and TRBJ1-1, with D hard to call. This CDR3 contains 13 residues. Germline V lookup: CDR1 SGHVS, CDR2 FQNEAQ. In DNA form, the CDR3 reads TGTGCCAGCAGCTTACTGCAGGTCACTGACGCTTTCTTT. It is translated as CASSLLQVTDAFF.

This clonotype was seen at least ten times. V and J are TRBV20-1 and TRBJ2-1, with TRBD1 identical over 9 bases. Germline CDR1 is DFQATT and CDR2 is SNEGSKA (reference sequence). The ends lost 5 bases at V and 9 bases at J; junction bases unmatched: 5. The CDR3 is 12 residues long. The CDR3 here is CSAHRGQSEQFF. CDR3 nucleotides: TGCAGTGCTCACAGGGGGCAGAGTGAGCAGTTCTTC.

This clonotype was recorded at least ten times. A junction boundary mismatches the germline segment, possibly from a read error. CDR3 DNA sequence: TGTGCCAGCAGCTCACCGGAGGGTCGTCCCCACTTC. This translates into CASSSPEGRPHF. The rearrangement uses TRBV7-3 and TRBJ2-5; TRBD2 might be the D (6 bases). The CDR3 length is 12 residues. Per the germline V gene, CDR1 is SGHTA and CDR2 is FQGTGA.

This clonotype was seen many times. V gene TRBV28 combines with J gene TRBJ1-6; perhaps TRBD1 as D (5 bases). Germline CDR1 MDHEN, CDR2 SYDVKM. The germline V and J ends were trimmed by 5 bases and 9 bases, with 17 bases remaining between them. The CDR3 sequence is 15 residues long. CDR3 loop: CASSTPIGGSSPLHF. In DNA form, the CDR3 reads TGTGCCAGCAGTACCCCGATCGGGGGGAGTTCACCCCTCCACTTT.

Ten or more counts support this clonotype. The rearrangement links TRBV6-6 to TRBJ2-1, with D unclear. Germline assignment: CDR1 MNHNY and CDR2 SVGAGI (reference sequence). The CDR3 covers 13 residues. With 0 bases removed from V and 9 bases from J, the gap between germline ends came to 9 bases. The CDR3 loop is CASSYSDRPEQFF. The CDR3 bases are TGTGCCAGCAGTTACTCTGACCGGCCTGAGCAGTTCTTC.

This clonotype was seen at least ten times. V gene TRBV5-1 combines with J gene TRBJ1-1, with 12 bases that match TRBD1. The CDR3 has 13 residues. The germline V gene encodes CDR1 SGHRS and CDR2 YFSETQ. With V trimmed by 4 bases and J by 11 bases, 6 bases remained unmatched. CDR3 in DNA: TGCGCCAGCAGCCCGGGGACAGGGGGCTTGGCTTTCTTT. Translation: CASSPGTGGLAFF.

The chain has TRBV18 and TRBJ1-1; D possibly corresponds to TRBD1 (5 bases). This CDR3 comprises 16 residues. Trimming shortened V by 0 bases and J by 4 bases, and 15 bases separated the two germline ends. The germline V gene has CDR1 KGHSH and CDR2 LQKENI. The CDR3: CASSPPGGTSVTEAFF. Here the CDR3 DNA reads TGTGCCAGCTCACCACCTGGGGGTACGTCTGTCACTGAAGCTTTCTTT.

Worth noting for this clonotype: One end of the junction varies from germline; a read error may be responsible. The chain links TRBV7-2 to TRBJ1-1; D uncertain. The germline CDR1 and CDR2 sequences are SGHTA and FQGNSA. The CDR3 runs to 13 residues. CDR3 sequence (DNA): TGTGCCAGCAGCTTACGGGGAACGACTGAAGCGTTCTTT. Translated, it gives CASSLRGTTEAFF.

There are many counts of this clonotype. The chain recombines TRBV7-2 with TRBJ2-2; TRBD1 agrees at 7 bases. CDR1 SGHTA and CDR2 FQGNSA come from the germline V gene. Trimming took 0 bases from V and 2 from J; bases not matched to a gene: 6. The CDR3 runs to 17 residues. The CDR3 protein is CASSLARTGLNTGELFF. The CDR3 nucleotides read TGTGCCAGCAGCTTAGCGAGGACAGGTCTTAACACCGGGGAGCTGTTTTTT.

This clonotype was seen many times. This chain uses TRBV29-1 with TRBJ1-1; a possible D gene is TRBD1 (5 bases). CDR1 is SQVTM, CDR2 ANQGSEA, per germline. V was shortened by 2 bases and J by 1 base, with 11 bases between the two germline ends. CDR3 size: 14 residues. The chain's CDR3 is CSVELGPGNTEAFF. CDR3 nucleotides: TGCAGCGTTGAATTGGGACCGGGGAACACTGAAGCTTTCTTT.

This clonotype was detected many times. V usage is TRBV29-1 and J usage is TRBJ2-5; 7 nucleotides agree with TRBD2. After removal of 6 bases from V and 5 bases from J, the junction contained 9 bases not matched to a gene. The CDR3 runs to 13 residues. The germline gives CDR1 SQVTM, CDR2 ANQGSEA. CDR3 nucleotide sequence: TGCAGCGTCTCCTGGCAAGCGGGGGAGACCCAGTACTTC. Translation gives CSVSWQAGETQYF. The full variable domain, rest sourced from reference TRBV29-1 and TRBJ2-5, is SAVISQKPSRDICQRGTSLTIQCQVDSQVTMMFWYRQQPGQSLTLIATANQGSEATYESGFVIDKFPISRPNLTFSTLTVSNMSPEDSSIYLCSVSWQAGETQYFGPGTRLLVL.

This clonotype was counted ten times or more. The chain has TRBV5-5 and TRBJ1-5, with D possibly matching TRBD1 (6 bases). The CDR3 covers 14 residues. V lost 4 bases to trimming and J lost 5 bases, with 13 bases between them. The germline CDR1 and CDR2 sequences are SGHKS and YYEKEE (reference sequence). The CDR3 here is CASSKGTPDQPQHF. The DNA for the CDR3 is TGTGCCAGCAGCAAAGGGACACCGGATCAGCCCCAGCATTTT. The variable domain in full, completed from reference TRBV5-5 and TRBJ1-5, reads DAGVTQSPTHLIKTRGQQVTLRCSPISGHKSVSWYQQVLGQGPQFIFQYYEKEERGRGNFPDRFSARQFPNYSSELNVNALLLGDSALYLCASSKGTPDQPQHFGDGTRLSIL.

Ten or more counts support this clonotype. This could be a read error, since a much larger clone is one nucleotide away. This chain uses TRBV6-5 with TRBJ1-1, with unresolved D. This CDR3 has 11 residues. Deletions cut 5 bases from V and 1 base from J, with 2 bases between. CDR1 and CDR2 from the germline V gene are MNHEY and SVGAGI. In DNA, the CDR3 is TGTGCCAGCAGTACGAACACTGAAGCTTTCTTT. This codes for CASSTNTEAFF.

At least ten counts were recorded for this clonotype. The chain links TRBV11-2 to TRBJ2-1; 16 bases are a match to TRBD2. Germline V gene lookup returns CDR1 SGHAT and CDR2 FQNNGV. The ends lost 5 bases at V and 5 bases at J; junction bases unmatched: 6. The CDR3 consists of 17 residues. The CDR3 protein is CASSPGLAGGPNNEQFF. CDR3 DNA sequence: TGTGCCAGCAGCCCGGGACTAGCGGGGGGGCCTAACAATGAGCAGTTCTTC.

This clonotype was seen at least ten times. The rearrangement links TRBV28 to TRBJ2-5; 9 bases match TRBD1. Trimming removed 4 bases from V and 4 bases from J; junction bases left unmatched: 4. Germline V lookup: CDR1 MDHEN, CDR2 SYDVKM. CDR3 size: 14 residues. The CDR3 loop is CASSSPGQGETQYF. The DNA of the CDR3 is TGTGCCAGCAGTTCGCCGGGACAGGGAGAGACCCAGTACTTC.

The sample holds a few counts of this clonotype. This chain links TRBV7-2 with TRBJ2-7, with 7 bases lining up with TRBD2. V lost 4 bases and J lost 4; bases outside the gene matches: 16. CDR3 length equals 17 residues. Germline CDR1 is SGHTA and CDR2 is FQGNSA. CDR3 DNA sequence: TGTGCCAGCAGCTCAACCGGGCGGCGGGGGATGGCGTACGAGCAGTACTTC. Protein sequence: CASSSTGRRGMAYEQYF.

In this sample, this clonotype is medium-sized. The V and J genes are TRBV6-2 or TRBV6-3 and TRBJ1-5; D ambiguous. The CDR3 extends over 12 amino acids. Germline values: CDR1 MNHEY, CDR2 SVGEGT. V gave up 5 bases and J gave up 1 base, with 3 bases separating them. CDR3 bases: TGTGCCAGCAGTCAGAGCAATCAGCCCCAGCATTTT. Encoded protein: CASSQSNQPQHF.

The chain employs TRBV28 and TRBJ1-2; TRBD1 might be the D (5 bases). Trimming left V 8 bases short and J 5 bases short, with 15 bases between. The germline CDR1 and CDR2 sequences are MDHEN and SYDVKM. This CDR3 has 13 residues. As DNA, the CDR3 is TGTGCCAGCCGTCACCCGGGGGTGTATGGCTACACCTTC. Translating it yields CASRHPGVYGYTF.

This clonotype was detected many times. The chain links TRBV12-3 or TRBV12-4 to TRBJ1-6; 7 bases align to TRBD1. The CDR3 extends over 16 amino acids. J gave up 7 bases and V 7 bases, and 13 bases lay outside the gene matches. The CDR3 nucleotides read TGTGCCAGCACCGTAAACAGGGGCGGTTCGAATTCACCCCTCCACTTT. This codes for CASTVNRGGSNSPLHF.

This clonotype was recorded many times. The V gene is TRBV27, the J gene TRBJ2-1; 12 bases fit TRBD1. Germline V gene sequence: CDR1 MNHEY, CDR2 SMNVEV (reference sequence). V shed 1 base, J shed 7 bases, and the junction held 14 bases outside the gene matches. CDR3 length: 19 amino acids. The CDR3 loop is CASSLLGGLGQGARNEQFF. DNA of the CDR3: TGTGCCAGCAGTTTATTGGGTGGGTTGGGACAGGGGGCTCGGAATGAGCAGTTCTTC.

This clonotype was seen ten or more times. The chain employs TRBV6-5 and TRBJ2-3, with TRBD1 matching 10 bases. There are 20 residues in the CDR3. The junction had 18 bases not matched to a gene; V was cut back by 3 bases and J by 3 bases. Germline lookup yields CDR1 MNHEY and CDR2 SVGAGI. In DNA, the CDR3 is TGTGCCAGCAGTTATAGCCCATTCCGACAGGGGGCGAGTGGGACAGATACGCAGTATTTT. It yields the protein CASSYSPFRQGASGTDTQYF.

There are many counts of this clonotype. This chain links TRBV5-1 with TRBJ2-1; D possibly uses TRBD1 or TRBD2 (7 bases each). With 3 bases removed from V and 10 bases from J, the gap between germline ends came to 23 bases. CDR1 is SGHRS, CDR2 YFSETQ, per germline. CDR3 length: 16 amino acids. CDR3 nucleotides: TGCGCCAGCAGCTGGGGGGGACAGTGGGGAAAAGGAGAGCAGTTCTTC. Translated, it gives CASSWGGQWGKGEQFF.